A single sample is the source of the 10 T cell receptor beta chains below, sequenced in a study of cytomegalovirus exposure and HLA in healthy donors. The PCR made use of 60 Vbeta and 13 Jbeta primers. The assay was immunoSEQ multiplex PCR, and TCRdb's table has in-frame clones only and misses some. The table records around 130,000 clones, about 80% of them present only once. Sequences were obtained from PBMCs. The origin of the receptors is a man aged 25-45 years in good health and CMV-seronegative.

The V gene is TRBV7-2, the J gene TRBJ2-1, with 12 bases that match TRBD1. Germline loops: CDR1 SGHTA, CDR2 FQGNSA. The CDR3 has 15 amino acids. The trim removed 3 bases at V and 5 bases at J, leaving 2 bases unmatched. CDR3 nucleotides: TGTGCCAGCAGCTTGGGACAGGGGGCCCACAATGAGCAGTTCTTC. This gives the protein CASSLGQGAHNEQFF.

V usage is TRBV2 and J usage is TRBJ1-2; D may be TRBD1 (5 bases). The V end lost 1 base, the J end lost 3 bases, and 6 bases lay between the germline ends. Germline V gives CDR1 SNHLY, CDR2 FYNNEI. This CDR3 contains 13 residues. DNA for the CDR3: TGTGCCAGCAGTGAAGAACAGGACTATGGCTACACCTTC. Protein product: CASSEEQDYGYTF.

The V call is TRBV23-1, the J call TRBJ1-4, with 7 positions matching TRBD1. TRBV23-1 is labeled an ORF, and its function is uncertain. With 1 base clipped from V and 4 bases from J, the junction kept 12 bases outside the gene matches. The length of the CDR3 is 18 residues. CDR3 residues: CASSQYILGTASNEKLFF. CDR3 sequence (DNA): TGCGCCAGCAGTCAATATATCCTGGGGACAGCTAGTAATGAAAAACTGTTTTTT.

J is TRBJ1-2 and V is TRBV6-1; 9 bases agree with TRBD1. The germline V gene encodes CDR1 MNHNS and CDR2 SASEGT. The CDR3 is made up of 14 amino acids. Trimming cost V 6 bases and J 4 bases; bases outside gene matches: 6. CDR3 sequence reads: CASRSTGGAYGYTF. Here the CDR3 DNA reads TGTGCCAGCAGGAGTACAGGGGGCGCCTATGGCTACACCTTC.

J is TRBJ2-1 and V is TRBV5-4; 9 bases line up with TRBD1. Per the germline V gene, CDR1 is SGHNT and CDR2 is YYREEE (reference sequence). This CDR3 has 15 residues. The trim removed 4 bases at V and 4 bases at J, leaving 6 bases unmatched. The CDR3, as DNA: TGTGCCAGCAGCCGGGACAGGGCGCTATACAATGAGCAGTTCTTC. It encodes CASSRDRALYNEQFF.

The chain couples TRBV19 to TRBJ1-5, with D tentatively TRBD1 (5 bases). V shed 4 bases and J shed 2 bases, with 15 bases lying between them. Germline lookup yields CDR1 LNHDA and CDR2 SQIVND (reference sequence). CDR3 length: 16 amino acids. The CDR3 loop reads CASSNRRRGGNQPQHF. As DNA, the CDR3 is TGTGCCAGTAGTAACCGGCGGCGGGGGGGCAATCAGCCCCAGCATTTT. The variable domain in full, completed from reference TRBV19 and TRBJ1-5, reads DGGITQSPKYLFRKEGQNVTLSCEQNLNHDAMYWYRQDPGQGLRLIYYSQIVNDFQKGDIAEGYSVSREKKESFPLTVTSAQKNPTAFYLCASSNRRRGGNQPQHFGDGTRLSIL.

This clone was counted a few times. CDR3 nucleotides: TGCGCCAGCAGCCAAGAGAGAAAGGGACAAGGGGGAGAAAAACTGTTTTTT. This sequence encodes CASSQERKGQGGEKLFF. V usage is TRBV4-3 and J usage is TRBJ1-4, with a tentative D call TRBD1 (6 bases). The CDR3 runs 17 residues. In germline, CDR1 is LGHNA, CDR2 YSLEER. Trimming pared 0 bases from V and 8 bases from J, leaving 19 bases between.

The chain is built from TRBV2 and TRBJ2-5, with TRBD1 as a possible D gene (6 bases). The J call could be wrong; TRBJ2-7 is a better fit for the DNA end. There are 14 residues in the CDR3. CDR1 and CDR2 (germline): SNHLY, FYNNEI. The DNA of the CDR3 is TGTGCCAGCAGCGTACAGGGCAGCCCCTTCGAGCAGTACTTC. The encoded protein is CASSVQGSPFEQYF.

The chain employs TRBV2 and TRBJ2-3; 7 nucleotides match TRBD2. V was pared by 2 bases and J by 1 base, with 6 bases of the junction left unmatched. This CDR3 spans 16 amino acids. Germline CDR1 and CDR2: SNHLY and FYNNEI. The CDR3 protein is CASSESLAGGTDTQYF. The CDR3 DNA sequence: TGTGCCAGCAGTGAAAGCTTGGCGGGGGGCACAGATACGCAGTATTTT. The entire variable domain, with the rest obtained from reference TRBV2 and TRBJ2-3, is as follows: EPEVTQTPSHQVTQMGQEVILRCVPISNHLYFYWYRQILGQKVEFLVSFYNNEISEKSEIFDDQFSVERPDGSNFTLKIRSTKLEDSAMYFCASSESLAGGTDTQYFGPGTRLTVL.

The gene calls are TRBV27 and TRBJ1-1, with D perhaps matching TRBD1 (5 bases). This CDR3 has 15 amino acids. V was trimmed by 4 bases and J by 6 bases, leaving 18 bases between them. Germline values: CDR1 MNHEY, CDR2 SMNVEV (reference sequence). As DNA, the CDR3 is TGTGCCAGCAGTTCCCTTGGGTGGGGGGACTCTGAAGCTTTCTTT. Translating gives CASSSLGWGDSEAFF.